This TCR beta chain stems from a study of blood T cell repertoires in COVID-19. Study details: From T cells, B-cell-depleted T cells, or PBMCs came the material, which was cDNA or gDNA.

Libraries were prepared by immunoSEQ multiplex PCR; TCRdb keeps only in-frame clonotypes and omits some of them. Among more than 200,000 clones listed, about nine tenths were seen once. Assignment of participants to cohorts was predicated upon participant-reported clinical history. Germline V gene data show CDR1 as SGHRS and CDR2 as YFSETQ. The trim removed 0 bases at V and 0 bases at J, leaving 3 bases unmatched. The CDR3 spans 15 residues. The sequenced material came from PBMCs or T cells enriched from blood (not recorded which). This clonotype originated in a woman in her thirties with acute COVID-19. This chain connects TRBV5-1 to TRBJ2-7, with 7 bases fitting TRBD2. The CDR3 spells CASSLEGGSSYEQYF. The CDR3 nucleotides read TGCGCCAGCAGCTTGGAGGGAGGGAGCTCCTACGAGCAGTACTTC.